The source of this TCR beta chain is a study of blood T cell repertoires in COVID-19. As for the study in general: There were acute and convalescent COVID-19 samples, and they came from the United States, Italy and Spain. PBMCs, B-cell-depleted T cells, or T cells provided the cDNA or gDNA that made up the material.

Germline lookup yields CDR1 MNHNY and CDR2 SVGAGI (reference sequence). V trimming: 5 bases; J trimming: 1 base; junction bases outside the gene matches: 4. CDR3 size: 14 residues. The sample holds a few counts of this clone. The authors' processing: Amplification from reference gene primers served as the basis for estimated nucleated cell counts. Repertoires were generated with immunoSEQ multiplex PCR, while TCRdb's copy carries only in-frame clones and drops some. V, J and clone size derive from that table, while D and trimming were established from the DNA sequence. The table lists about 98,000 clones, about 89% of them singletons.

The TCR originated in a man aged 45-60 years with acute or convalescent COVID-19. This chain links TRBV6-6 with TRBJ2-5, with 7 positions matching TRBD1. The sequenced sample was peripheral blood. The CDR3 DNA sequence: TGTGCCAGCAGTAACAGGGGTACCCAAGAGACCCAGTACTTC. Translating gives CASSNRGTQETQYF.